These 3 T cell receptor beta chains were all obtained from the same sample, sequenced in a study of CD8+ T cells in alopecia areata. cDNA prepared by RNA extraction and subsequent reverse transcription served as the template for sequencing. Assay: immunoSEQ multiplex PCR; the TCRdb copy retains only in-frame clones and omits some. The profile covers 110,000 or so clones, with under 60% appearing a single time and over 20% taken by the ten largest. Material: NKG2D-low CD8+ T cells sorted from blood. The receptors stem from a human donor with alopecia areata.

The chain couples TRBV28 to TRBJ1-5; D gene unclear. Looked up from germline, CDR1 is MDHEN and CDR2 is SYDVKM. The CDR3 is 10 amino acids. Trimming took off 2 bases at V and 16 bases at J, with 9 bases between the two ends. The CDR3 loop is CASSLGRLHF. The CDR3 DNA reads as TGTGCCAGCAGTTTAGGGCGGTTACATTTT.

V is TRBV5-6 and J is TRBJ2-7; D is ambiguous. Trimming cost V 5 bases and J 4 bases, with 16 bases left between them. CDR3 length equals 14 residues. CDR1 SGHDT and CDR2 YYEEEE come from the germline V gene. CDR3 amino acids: CASRSDSSPYEQYF. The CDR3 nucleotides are TGTGCCAGCAGATCCGACTCATCGCCGTACGAGCAGTACTTC.

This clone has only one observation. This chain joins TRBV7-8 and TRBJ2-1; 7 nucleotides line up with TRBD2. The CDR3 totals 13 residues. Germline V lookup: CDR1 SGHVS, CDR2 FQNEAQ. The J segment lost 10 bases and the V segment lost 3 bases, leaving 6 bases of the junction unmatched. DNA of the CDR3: TGTGCCAGCAGCTTGCGACTAGCTTTGGAGCAGTTCTTC. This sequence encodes CASSLRLALEQFF.